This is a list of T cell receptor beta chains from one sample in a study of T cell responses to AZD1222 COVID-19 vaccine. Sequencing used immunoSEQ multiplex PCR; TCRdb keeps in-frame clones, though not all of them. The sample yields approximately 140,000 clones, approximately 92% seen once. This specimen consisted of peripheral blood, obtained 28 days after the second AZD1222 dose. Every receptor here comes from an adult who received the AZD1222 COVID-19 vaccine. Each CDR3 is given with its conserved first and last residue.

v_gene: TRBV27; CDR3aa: CASSAASGGAETQYF
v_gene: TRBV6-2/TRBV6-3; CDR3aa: CASSYGGGSYGYTF
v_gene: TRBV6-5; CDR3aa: CASSYRLMNTEAFF
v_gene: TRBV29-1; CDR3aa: CSVAPPGWSYGYTF
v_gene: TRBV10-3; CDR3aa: CAIKGSNTGELFF
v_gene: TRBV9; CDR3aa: CASSVGGGVQPQHF
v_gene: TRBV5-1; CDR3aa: CASTRGGTAGEKLFF
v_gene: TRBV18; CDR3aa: CASSPTTGPRTDTQYF
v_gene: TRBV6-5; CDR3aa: CASSYASGGRTEAFF
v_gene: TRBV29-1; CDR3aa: CSVIHRDTNNYGYTF
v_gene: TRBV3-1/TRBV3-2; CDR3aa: CASSQGRSYEQYF
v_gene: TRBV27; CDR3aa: CASSPLPTSLYNEQFF
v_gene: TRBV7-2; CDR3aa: CASSLGGRGPVGYTF
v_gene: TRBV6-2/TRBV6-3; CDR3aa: CASSYTNTGELFF
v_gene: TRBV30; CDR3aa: CASSQTRRGDTQYF
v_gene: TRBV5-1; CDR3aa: CASSWTVQGATNEKLFF
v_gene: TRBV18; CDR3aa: CATRGGIDTEAFF
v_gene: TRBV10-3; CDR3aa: CAISESVYMNTEAFF
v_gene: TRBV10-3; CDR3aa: CAISESVRVGTSGTQETQYF
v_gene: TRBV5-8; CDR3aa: CASSPRAGYNEQFF
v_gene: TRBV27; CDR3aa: CASSLSRQGSGYTF
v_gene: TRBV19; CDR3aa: CASSLDNRVVGTDTQYF
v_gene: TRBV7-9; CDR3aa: CASSFFRILGLGARDTQYF
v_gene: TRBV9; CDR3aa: CASALLATNEKLFF
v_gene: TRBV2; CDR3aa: CASRAGTVEGYTF
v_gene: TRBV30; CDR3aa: CAWSVQGAGEAFF
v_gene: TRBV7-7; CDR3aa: CASSPTGVPQVNTEAFF
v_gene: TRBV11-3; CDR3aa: CASIPYEGQGTNEQFF
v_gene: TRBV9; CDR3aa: CASSVGLAPDDEQFF
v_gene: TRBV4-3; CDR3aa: CASSQGGAQDTQYF
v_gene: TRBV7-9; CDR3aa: CASSSQGEEGYTF
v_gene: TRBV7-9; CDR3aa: CASSSEWTSGSHGNIQYF
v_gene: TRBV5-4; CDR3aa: CASSLFGQGARGYTF
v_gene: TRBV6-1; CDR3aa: CASSEAGQGRVGYTF
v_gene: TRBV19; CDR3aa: CASSIGGPGGTGELFF
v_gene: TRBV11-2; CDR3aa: CATSRTSRTDTQYF
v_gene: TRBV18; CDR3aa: CASSPRTGPNEKLFF
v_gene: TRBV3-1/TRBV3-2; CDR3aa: CASSPPGQGGEKLFF
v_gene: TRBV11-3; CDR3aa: CASSRDSTWGYTF
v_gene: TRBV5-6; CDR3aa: CASSLTPNTEAFF
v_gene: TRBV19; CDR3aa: CASSIGQGDQPQHF
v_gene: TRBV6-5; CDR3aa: CASSYSRGQGLGYTF
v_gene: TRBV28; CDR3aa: CASSPSAGVGYTF
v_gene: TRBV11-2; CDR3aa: CASSFGGFRNYGYTF
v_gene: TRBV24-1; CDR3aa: CATSTEGNTEAFF
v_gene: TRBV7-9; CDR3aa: CASSRAGDTEAFF